The present entry profiles one T cell receptor beta chain with its context. The sample is drawn from a study of T cells expressing NK-cell markers. CDR3 length: 15 residues. Using the 5' RACE reads, TCRdb records one entry per CDR3 protein without DNA. The clone table shows approximately 550,000 distinct CDR3 sequences, with the ten largest holding 3% to 4.5%. The origin of this receptor is a young man in good health. The sequencing input was blood T cells: a sorted CD56 or NKG2C T cell subset, CD4+ or CD8+ T cells, or bulk PBMC T cells (not recorded which). The rearrangement links TRBV12-3 or TRBV12-4 to TRBJ2-1. This CDR3 reads CASSSYSGAYNEQFF.